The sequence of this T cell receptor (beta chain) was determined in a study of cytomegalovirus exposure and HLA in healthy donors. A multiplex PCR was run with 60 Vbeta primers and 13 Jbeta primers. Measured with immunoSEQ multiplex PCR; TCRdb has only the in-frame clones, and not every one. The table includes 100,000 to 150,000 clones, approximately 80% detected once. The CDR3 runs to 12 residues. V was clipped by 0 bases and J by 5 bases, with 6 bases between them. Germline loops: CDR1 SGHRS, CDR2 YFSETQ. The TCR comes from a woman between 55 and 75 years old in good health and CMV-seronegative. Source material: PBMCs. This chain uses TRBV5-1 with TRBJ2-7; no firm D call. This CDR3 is CASSLAHNEQYF. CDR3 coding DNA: TGCGCCAGCAGCTTGGCCCACAACGAGCAGTACTTC. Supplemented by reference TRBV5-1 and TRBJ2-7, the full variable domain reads KAGVTQTPRYLIKTRGQQVTLSCSPISGHRSVSWYQQTPGQGLQFLFEYFSETQRNKGNFPGRFSGRQFSNSRSEMNVSTLELGDSALYLCASSLAHNEQYFGPGTRLTVT.